This T cell receptor (beta chain) comes out of a study of T-cell reconstitution after alpha-beta-depleted transplantation in children. Germline loops: CDR1 SEHNR, CDR2 FQNEAQ (reference sequence). Trimming pared 1 base from V and 8 bases from J, leaving 12 bases between. The CDR3 has 14 amino acids. It was with unique molecular identifiers that the TCRbeta library was prepared. TCRdb reprocessed the PCR reads with MiXCR, giving one entry per CDR3 protein. In the table there are about 610,000 distinct CDR3 sequences, about 10% of which are singletons. This clonotype was seen only a few times. The receptor was isolated from a human donor who donated a stem cell graft to a child with acute myeloid leukemia. The rearrangement joins TRBV7-9 to TRBJ2-1; possibly TRBD2 for D (5 bases). The sequencing used PBMCs from the stem cell graft donor, collected from the stem cell graft. The CDR3 sequence is CASSLEDPRDEQFF. The CDR3 nucleotides read TGTGCCAGCAGCTTAGAAGACCCGAGGGATGAGCAGTTCTTC.